Following are 18 T cell receptor beta chains from one sample sequenced in a study of technical replicates of blood from a handful of donors. Clones were sequenced by immunoSEQ multiplex PCR, and TCRdb holds only the in-frame ones, with some missing. The data hold tens of thousands of clones, with 80% to 95% observed a single time. Sequences were obtained from T cells isolated from PBMCs. These receptor sequences come from a human donor in good health.

This chain links TRBV7-9 with TRBJ2-3; a possible D gene is TRBD2 (6 bases). This CDR3 contains 17 residues. V gave up 0 bases and J gave up 5 bases, with 18 bases separating them. Germline V CDR1 and CDR2: SEHNR, FQNEAQ (reference sequence). This CDR3 reads CASSLAGGLVVVDTQYF. In DNA form, the CDR3 reads TGTGCCAGCAGCTTAGCGGGAGGCCTTGTGGTTGTAGATACGCAGTATTTT.

The V call is TRBV5-4, the J call TRBJ1-3; D gene uncertain. This CDR3 has 14 residues. V was pared by 5 bases and J by 9 bases, with 18 bases between. The germline gives CDR1 SGHNT, CDR2 YYREEE (reference sequence). In nucleotides, the CDR3 is TGTGCCAGCAGGGTGGCCACAGACGTCGGCACCATATATTTT. Translating it yields CASRVATDVGTIYF.

This chain links TRBV5-8 with TRBJ2-7; D gene unclear. CDR3 size: 14 residues. The germline V and J ends were trimmed by 4 bases and 5 bases, with 16 bases remaining between them. Per germline, CDR1 SGHTS and CDR2 YDEGEE. DNA for the CDR3: TGTGCCAGCAGCCGTGAGAGGCTCGTCAACGAGCAGTACTTC. Protein sequence: CASSRERLVNEQYF.

CDR3 in DNA: TGTGCCAGCAGTCCCGGGACAACCAACACCGGGGAGCTGTTTTTT. Translating gives CASSPGTTNTGELFF. This chain uses TRBV7-9 with TRBJ2-2; TRBD1 might be the D (6 bases). The CDR3 extends over 15 amino acids. Germline V CDR1 and CDR2: SEHNR, FQNEAQ (reference sequence). Trimming pared 6 bases from V and 2 bases from J, leaving 13 bases between.

This chain links TRBV27 with TRBJ1-2, with D perhaps matching TRBD1 (6 bases). V lost 1 base and J 7 bases, leaving 19 bases between the germline ends. This CDR3 contains 16 residues. Germline V gene data show CDR1 as MNHEY and CDR2 as SMNVEV (reference sequence). The CDR3 DNA sequence: TGTGCCAGCAGTTTATTATCGACAGTAGGGGGTCGTGGCTACACCTTC. Protein: CASSLLSTVGGRGYTF.

The gene calls are TRBV28 and TRBJ1-2, with D tentatively TRBD1 (5 bases). Trimming took off 4 bases at V and 3 bases at J, with 27 bases between the two ends. Per the germline V gene, CDR1 is MDHEN and CDR2 is SYDVKM. The length of the CDR3 is 19 residues. CDR3: CASSSPKPDSDLYHYGYTF. In DNA form, the CDR3 reads TGTGCCAGCAGTTCCCCAAAACCAGACAGCGACCTATACCACTATGGCTACACCTTC.

The V gene is TRBV28, the J gene TRBJ1-3; TRBD1 matches at 7 bases. The length of the CDR3 is 14 residues. V shed 7 bases, J shed 1 base, and the junction held 4 bases outside the gene matches. Germline assignment: CDR1 MDHEN and CDR2 SYDVKM. CDR3 nucleotides: TGTGCCAGCACCCGGGGACAGTCTGGAAACACCATATATTTT. As protein: CASTRGQSGNTIYF.

The rearrangement joins TRBV25-1 to TRBJ2-6, with a weak D call TRBD1 (5 bases). The CDR3 has 14 residues. The V gene's germline CDR1 is MGHDK and CDR2 SYGVNS. Deletions cut 10 bases from V and 4 bases from J, with 14 bases between. CDR3: CANPRGGGANVLTF. The CDR3 DNA is TGTGCCAACCCAAGGGGCGGCGGGGCCAACGTCCTGACTTTC.

This rearrangement joins TRBV28 to TRBJ1-5; 9 bases line up with TRBD1. The germline V gene encodes CDR1 MDHEN and CDR2 SYDVKM. CDR3 length: 17 amino acids. J lost 5 bases, V lost 6 bases, and 14 bases had no gene match. The CDR3 coding sequence is TGTGCCAGCAGCTTGCAGCCAACAGGGGGCAGGGATCAGCCCCAGCATTTT. It is translated as CASSLQPTGGRDQPQHF.

The chain combines TRBV9 with TRBJ2-3, with D perhaps matching TRBD1 (6 bases). CDR3 length: 12 amino acids. Trimming removed 6 bases at V and 5 bases at J, with 10 bases between. In germline, CDR1 is SGDLS, CDR2 YYNGEE. The CDR3 DNA sequence: TGTGCCAGCAATGGGGGCGGAGATACGCAGTATTTT. Translated: CASNGGGDTQYF. The full variable domain, in which reference TRBV9 and TRBJ2-3 provide the parts outside the CDR3, is DSGVTQTPKHLITATGQRVTLRCSPRSGDLSVYWYQQSLDQGLQFLIQYYNGEERAKGNILERFSAQQFPDLHSELNLSSLELGDSALYFCASNGGGDTQYFGPGTRLTVL.

This rearrangement joins TRBV2 to TRBJ2-1, with 15 bases matching TRBD2. V lost 4 bases to trimming and J lost 8 bases; unmatched junction nucleotides: 6. The CDR3 has 16 amino acids. From germline, CDR1 is SNHLY and CDR2 FYNNEI. This chain's CDR3 is CASSAEGLAGGYEQFF. In DNA, the CDR3 is TGTGCCAGCAGTGCAGAGGGACTAGCGGGAGGATATGAGCAGTTCTTC.

This clone was counted a few times. This chain uses TRBV19 with TRBJ1-1; 8 bases align to TRBD1. V lost 4 bases, J lost 5 bases, and 3 bases stayed unmatched. CDR3 size: 13 residues. CDR1 is LNHDA and CDR2 is SQIVND in the germline V gene (reference sequence). CDR3 DNA sequence: TGTGCCAGTAGTACTACAGGGGGGACTGAAGCTTTCTTT. Its protein is CASSTTGGTEAFF.

This chain joins TRBV25-1 and TRBJ1-2, with D tentatively TRBD1 (6 bases). V was pared by 6 bases and J by 4 bases, with 12 bases between. This CDR3 contains 13 residues. Germline loops: CDR1 MGHDK, CDR2 SYGVNS. The chain's CDR3 is CASSHGQTYGYTF. Here the CDR3 DNA reads TGTGCCAGCAGCCATGGACAGACCTATGGCTACACCTTC.

The CDR3 reads CAISPGLAGDTQYF. The CDR3 nucleotides are TGCGCCATCTCCCCGGGGCTAGCGGGGGATACGCAGTATTTT. This rearrangement joins TRBV10-2 to TRBJ2-3; TRBD2 aligns across 9 bases. Germline V gene data show CDR1 as WSHSY and CDR2 as SAAADI. With 10 bases clipped from V and 6 bases from J, the junction kept 11 bases outside the gene matches. This CDR3 is 14 amino acids long.

The chain links TRBV12-5 to TRBJ2-3, with 12 bases fitting TRBD2. CDR1 is LGHNT and CDR2 is FRNRAP in the germline V gene. Trimming cost V 6 bases and J 6 bases; bases outside gene matches: 10. The CDR3 totals 16 residues. Here the CDR3 reads CASGRGPSGGEDTQYF. CDR3 sequence (DNA): TGTGCTAGTGGCCGAGGGCCTAGCGGGGGGGAGGATACGCAGTATTTT.

The chain has TRBV6-5 and TRBJ2-3; 10 nucleotides line up with TRBD2. This CDR3 is 15 amino acids long. Germline assignment: CDR1 MNHEY and CDR2 SVGAGI. The V and J ends lost 6 bases and 1 base, in that order; junction bases with no gene match: 4. CDR3 sequence (DNA): TGTGCCAGCAGGACGCTAGCGGGAGGCACAGATACGCAGTATTTT. Its protein product is CASRTLAGGTDTQYF.

The chain recombines TRBV29-1 with TRBJ2-1, with D maybe TRBD1 (6 bases). V dropped 5 bases and J dropped 6 bases, with 14 bases sitting between them. The CDR3 is made up of 13 amino acids. Germline assignment: CDR1 SQVTM and CDR2 ANQGSEA. CDR3 sequence: CSVLVQGVNEQFF. DNA for the CDR3: TGCAGCGTTCTGGTACAGGGTGTCAATGAGCAGTTCTTC.

This rearrangement joins TRBV7-8 to TRBJ2-2; 7 positions match TRBD2. CDR1 and CDR2 from the germline V gene are SGHVS and FQNEAQ. CDR3 size: 19 residues. J was trimmed by 2 bases and V by 1 base; bases with no gene match: 13. CDR3 residues: CASSLGRVLGTKNTGELFF. In nucleotides, the CDR3 is TGTGCCAGCAGCTTAGGCCGGGTCCTTGGGACTAAAAACACCGGGGAGCTGTTTTTT.